The clone carrying this T cell receptor (beta chain) was counted many times. The target antigen is unknown. Individual cDNA molecules each received unique molecular identifiers attached to them. Each CDR3 protein gets one entry after TCRdb re-called the 5' RACE reads with MiXCR. Of tens of thousands of distinct CDR3 sequences listed, more than 4% are singletons. This entry comes from a study of early T cells in non-severe SARS-CoV-2 infection. Background on the study: From unsorted whole blood, bulk RNA was sequenced, and the chains remained unpaired. Study outcomes and limitations: Private and CD4 specificities were missed by VDJdb matching, which favored anti-spike CD8 responses.

Trimming at V came to 4 bases and at J to 9 bases, leaving 9 bases not matched to a gene. Germline V lookup: CDR1 SGHTA, CDR2 FQGNSA. The CDR3 spans 15 residues. Sequenced input: whole blood. This sequence originates from an adult who was a healthcare worker with PCR-confirmed SARS-CoV-2 infection or an uninfected control (not recorded which). The chain uses TRBV7-2 and TRBJ2-1; 10 bases fit TRBD2. The CDR3 sequence: CASSSLAGSRVEQFF. The CDR3 region has the DNA TGTGCCAGCAGCTCACTAGCGGGGAGTCGGGTTGAGCAGTTCTTC.